The next 23 T cell receptor beta chains were all read from a single sample in a study of early stage breast cancer tumors. The method was immunoSEQ multiplex PCR; TCRdb's version includes in-frame clones alone and lacks a portion of them. Here the sample spans 5,500 to 7,000 clones, roughly 73% being singletons. The sequencing input was normal breast tissue next to the tumor. These receptors originate from a person aged 35 to 50 with breast cancer.

The rearrangement joins TRBV10-3 to TRBJ1-6, with D possibly TRBD1 on 6 matching bases. Per germline, CDR1 ENHRY and CDR2 SYGVKD. V lost 7 bases to trimming and J lost 7 bases, with 14 bases between them. This CDR3 has 14 residues. CDR3 residues: CAINGRGGNSPLHF. The CDR3 nucleotides are TGTGCCATCAACGGACGAGGGGGGAATTCACCCCTCCACTTT.

The chain links TRBV5-1 to TRBJ2-1; weak D call: TRBD2 (5 bases). Germline loops: CDR1 SGHRS, CDR2 YFSETQ. The CDR3 length is 15 residues. Trimming cost V 0 bases and J 4 bases, with 11 bases left between them. The CDR3 DNA sequence: TGCGCCAGCAGCTTGGTACGGGTAGCGTACAATGAGCAGTTCTTC. Its protein product is CASSLVRVAYNEQFF.

The V call is TRBV6-1, the J call TRBJ2-1, with D possibly TRBD1 on 5 matching bases. Per germline, CDR1 MNHNS and CDR2 SASEGT. CDR3 length: 15 amino acids. Between the trimmed V and J ends, which lost 0 bases and 8 bases, there was a span of 14 bases. CDR3 residues: CASSEAHGRGDEQFF. The CDR3 nucleotides read TGTGCCAGCAGTGAAGCGCATGGTAGGGGCGATGAGCAGTTCTTC.

The chain combines TRBV2 with TRBJ1-4; weak D call: TRBD1 (5 bases). This CDR3 is 15 amino acids long. V was shortened by 5 bases and J by 5 bases, with 15 bases between the two germline ends. The germline V gene has CDR1 SNHLY and CDR2 FYNNEI. The CDR3 region is CASSFGQGGNEKLFF. For the CDR3, the DNA is TGTGCCAGCAGTTTCGGCCAGGGCGGAAATGAAAAACTGTTTTTT.

The genes are TRBV9 and TRBJ2-3; no firm D call. The V gene lost 0 bases and the J gene lost 6 bases, with 11 bases spanning the gap. This CDR3 has 14 amino acids. Germline assignment: CDR1 SGDLS and CDR2 YYNGEE. CDR3 protein: CASSVVGRADTQYF. The CDR3 DNA reads TGTGCCAGCAGCGTAGTGGGCCGTGCGGATACGCAGTATTTT.

The chain employs TRBV4-1 and TRBJ2-5; D unresolved. The CDR3 covers 12 residues. Germline CDR1 reads MGHRA; CDR2 reads YSYEKL. V was clipped by 1 base and J by 9 bases, with 9 bases between them. This chain's CDR3 is CASSQALEAQYF. Written as DNA, the CDR3 is TGCGCCAGCAGCCAAGCTCTCGAGGCCCAGTACTTC.

The rearrangement uses TRBV23-1 and TRBJ1-5, with TRBD1 matching 8 bases. TRBV23-1 qualifies as an ORF whose function is uncertain. There are 14 residues in the CDR3. V lost 7 bases, J lost 2 bases, and 4 bases stayed unmatched. The CDR3 here is CASTQGAGNQPQHF. CDR3 bases: TGCGCCAGCACTCAGGGGGCCGGCAATCAGCCCCAGCATTTT.

The chain carries TRBV19 and TRBJ1-1, with no clear D. Germline loops: CDR1 LNHDA, CDR2 SQIVND (reference sequence). V shed 7 bases and J shed 3 bases, with 15 bases lying between them. The CDR3 extends over 14 amino acids. CDR3 loop: CASTPAGGHTEAFF. The CDR3 DNA is TGTGCCAGTACCCCGGCGGGAGGTCACACTGAAGCTTTCTTT.

This rearrangement joins TRBV2 to TRBJ1-5; 9 bases line up with TRBD1. V lost 5 bases, J lost 8 bases, and 10 bases stayed unmatched. This CDR3 is 15 amino acids long. CDR1 is SNHLY and CDR2 is FYNNEI in the germline V gene. As DNA, the CDR3 is TGTGCCAGCAGTCAAACGGGACAGGGTGGAGAGCCCCAGCATTTT. Protein: CASSQTGQGGEPQHF.

The chain joins TRBV27 to TRBJ2-1; 11 bases align to TRBD2. This CDR3 is built from 18 residues. CDR1 is MNHEY and CDR2 is SMNVEV in the germline V gene (reference sequence). The J segment lost 4 bases and the V segment lost 2 bases, leaving 10 bases of the junction unmatched. CDR3 sequence reads: CASSLIASGRTKYNEQFF. The DNA for the CDR3 is TGTGCCAGCAGTTTAATTGCTAGCGGGAGGACCAAATACAATGAGCAGTTCTTC.

The rearrangement joins TRBV6-1 to TRBJ2-5; 13 bases agree with TRBD2. This CDR3 comprises 14 residues. Germline V gene data show CDR1 as MNHNS and CDR2 as SASEGT. The trim removed 8 bases at V and 4 bases at J, leaving 4 bases unmatched. The CDR3, as DNA: TGTGCCAGCGACAGACTAGCGGGAGGAGAGACCCAGTACTTC. Translation gives CASDRLAGGETQYF.

This clone is termed medium-sized (0.01 to 0.1%). The chain recombines TRBV7-9 with TRBJ2-2; TRBD2 matches 13 bases. Looked up from germline, CDR1 is SEHNR and CDR2 is FQNEAQ (reference sequence). Trimming removed 5 bases from V and 5 bases from J; junction bases left unmatched: 5. The CDR3 runs 16 residues. This CDR3 is CASSPGTSGTTGELFF. CDR3 sequence (DNA): TGTGCCAGCAGCCCCGGGACTAGCGGGACGACCGGGGAGCTGTTTTTT.

This clone was seen a handful of times. The chain uses TRBV2 and TRBJ2-7, with 15 bases lining up with TRBD2. CDR3 size: 15 residues. Per germline, CDR1 SNHLY and CDR2 FYNNEI. The J segment lost 2 bases and the V segment lost 6 bases, leaving 2 bases of the junction unmatched. CDR3 region: CASRGLAGGTYEQYF. The CDR3 bases are TGTGCCAGCAGGGGACTAGCGGGAGGTACCTACGAGCAGTACTTC.

V is TRBV13 and J is TRBJ2-7; the D gene is possibly TRBD2 (6 bases). This CDR3 has 14 residues. V lost 3 bases to trimming and J lost 2 bases, with 11 bases between them. In germline, CDR1 is PRHDT, CDR2 FYEKMQ (reference sequence). CDR3 sequence reads: CASSFYSGAYEQYF. DNA of the CDR3: TGTGCCAGCAGCTTTTATAGCGGCGCCTACGAGCAGTACTTC. Full variable domain (missing parts from reference TRBV13 and TRBJ2-7): AAGVIQSPRHLIKEKRETATLKCYPIPRHDTVYWYQQGPGQDPQFLISFYEKMQSDKGSIPDRFSAQQFSDYHSELNMSSLELGDSALYFCASSFYSGAYEQYFGPGTRLTVT.

V and J are TRBV11-2 and TRBJ2-3; 7 bases map to TRBD2. The germline gives CDR1 SGHAT, CDR2 FQNNGV. J lost 5 bases, V lost 0 bases, and 2 bases had no gene match. The CDR3 contains 14 residues. CDR3: CASSLEAGVDTQYF. Here the CDR3 DNA reads TGTGCCAGCAGCTTAGAGGCGGGAGTAGATACGCAGTATTTT.

This clone was seen a handful of times. The V gene is TRBV7-8, the J gene TRBJ1-1, with D possibly matching TRBD1 (5 bases). Germline CDR1 and CDR2: SGHVS and FQNEAQ. With 6 bases removed from V and 6 bases from J, the gap between germline ends came to 8 bases. This CDR3 is 11 amino acids long. The CDR3 here is CASSQGSEAFF. As DNA, the CDR3 is TGTGCCAGCAGTCAGGGTTCTGAAGCTTTCTTT.

The chain is built from TRBV11-2 and TRBJ2-7, with D unresolved. The CDR3 covers 14 residues. CDR1 and CDR2 (germline): SGHAT, FQNNGV. Trimming pared 5 bases from V and 4 bases from J, leaving 15 bases between. CDR3 bases: TGTGCCAGCAGCCCCTCCCTCCCAGATTACGAGCAGTACTTC. It encodes CASSPSLPDYEQYF.

The CDR3 region is CASSEVLAGVRDTQYF. CDR3 DNA: TGTGCCAGCAGTGAAGTCTTAGCGGGAGTCCGCGATACGCAGTATTTT. The chain links TRBV6-1 to TRBJ2-3; 9 positions match TRBD2. The V segment lost 1 base and the J segment 6 bases; nucleotides outside the gene matches: 8. The CDR3 is made up of 16 amino acids. CDR1 MNHNS and CDR2 SASEGT come from the germline V gene.

The CDR3 sequence is CASTFASGRAYEQYF. The CDR3, as DNA: TGTGCCAGCACCTTCGCTAGCGGGAGGGCCTACGAGCAGTACTTC. This chain links TRBV6-5 with TRBJ2-7, with 12 nucleotides matching TRBD2. CDR1 MNHEY and CDR2 SVGAGI come from the germline V gene. This CDR3 has 15 residues. After removal of 7 bases from V and 2 bases from J, the junction contained 6 bases not matched to a gene.

CDR3 sequence (DNA): TGTGCCACCAGCAGAGATTTCAGCGGGAGGGGAGATACGCAGTATTTT. It translates to CATSRDFSGRGDTQYF. The V gene is TRBV15, the J gene TRBJ2-3; 10 bases are a match to TRBD2. CDR1 is LNHNV and CDR2 is YYDKDF in the germline V gene (reference sequence). Trimming removed 0 bases from V and 5 bases from J; junction bases left unmatched: 5. This CDR3 spans 16 amino acids.

The chain carries TRBV10-3 and TRBJ2-1, with 9 bases identical to TRBD2. Germline CDR1 ENHRY, CDR2 SYGVKD. V was clipped by 6 bases and J by 8 bases; unmatched bases: 20. This CDR3 is built from 18 residues. The CDR3 DNA is TGTGCCATCAGCGTCGACATATTAGCGGGAGAGCCGGTGGATGAGCAGTTCTTC. This sequence encodes CAISVDILAGEPVDEQFF.

In this sample, this clone turned up a few times. This chain links TRBV2 with TRBJ1-3; D is perhaps TRBD1 (5 bases). There are 15 residues in the CDR3. CDR1 and CDR2 (germline): SNHLY, FYNNEI. Trimming took 2 bases from V and 0 from J, leaving 8 bases between them. The CDR3 DNA follows: TGTGCCAGCAGTGAAAGCAGGGTCTCTGGAAACACCATATATTTT. Translation: CASSESRVSGNTIYF.

The rearrangement links TRBV15 to TRBJ2-5, with a possible D match to TRBD1 (6 bases). The germline V gene has CDR1 LNHNV and CDR2 YYDKDF (reference sequence). The CDR3 extends over 16 amino acids. Trimming cost V 0 bases and J 4 bases, with 15 bases left between them. The DNA of the CDR3 is TGTGCCACCAGCAGAGACGGCAGGGGAAGGAGAGAGACCCAGTACTTC. Its protein is CATSRDGRGRRETQYF.